This T cell receptor (beta chain) was found in a study of spatial heterogeneity in lung cancer. The wider study: The average appearance count of each unique TCR and UMI combination in raw reads was more than nine.

General study points: Blood carried ubiquitous expanded tumor TCRs more at resection than follow-up.

The CDR3 runs 15 residues. Germline CDR1 ENHRY, CDR2 SYGVKD. V lost 0 bases and J 2 bases, leaving 11 bases between the germline ends. TCRdb re-called the 5' RACE reads with MiXCR, one entry per CDR3 protein. This sample has tens of thousands of distinct CDR3 sequences, with about 7.8% found just once. This clonotype was detected many times. Its target is unknown. Time point denoted: sample taken at primary tumor resection. The chain is built from TRBV10-3 and TRBJ2-7, with TRBD2 as a possible D gene (7 bases). The specimen was PBMCs, collected at surgery. The receptor was derived from a male donor with early-stage non-small cell lung cancer. The CDR3 DNA sequence: TGTGCCATCAGTGAGTCGGAGGGGGGGCCCTACGAGCAGTACTTC. Protein product: CAISESEGGPYEQYF.